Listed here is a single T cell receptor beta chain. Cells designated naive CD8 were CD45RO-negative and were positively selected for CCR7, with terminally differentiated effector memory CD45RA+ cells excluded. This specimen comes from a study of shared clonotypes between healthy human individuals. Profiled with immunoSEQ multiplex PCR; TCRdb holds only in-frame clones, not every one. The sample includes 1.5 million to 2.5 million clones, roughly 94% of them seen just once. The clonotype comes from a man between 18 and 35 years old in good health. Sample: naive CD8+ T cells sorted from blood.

The CDR3 sequence is CASSRTGLVYEQYF. The CDR3 coding sequence is TGTGCCAGTTCCAGGACAGGGCTTGTCTACGAGCAGTACTTC. This chain connects TRBV27 to TRBJ2-7, with 8 bases matching TRBD1. The CDR3 loop spans 14 amino acids. Germline-derived CDR1 and CDR2 are MNHEY and SMNVEV (reference sequence). V dropped 9 bases and J dropped 3; count of bases not matched to a gene: 10.